The rows below give T cell receptor beta chains drawn from one sample of a study of T cell responses to AZD1222 COVID-19 vaccine. Clones were sequenced by immunoSEQ multiplex PCR, and TCRdb holds only the in-frame ones, with some missing. The sample carries 100,000 to 150,000 clones, approximately 90% recorded once. This material consisted of peripheral blood, taken on day 0 of AZD1222 vaccination. These TCRs come from an adult in good health. The CDR3 runs from the conserved cysteine through the conserved F or W.

v_call cdr3_aa
TRBV9 CARRGGAGDEQFF
TRBV18 CASSPRNGVNEKLFF
TRBV15 CATSRDRLGGETQYF
TRBV1 CTSSQDGKGTGESQPQHF
TRBV11-2 CASSLGGRGEQYF
TRBV3-1/TRBV3-2 CASSQVSGDQPQHF
TRBV5-6 CASSYRGGRLFF
TRBV28 CASSQLNTEAFF
TRBV2 CASSVHRGRLGNEQFF
TRBV5-5 CASSDGGTVSTYEQYF
TRBV4-1 CASSRGPAGRGPNQPQHF
TRBV18 CASSPGQASEAFF
TRBV18 CASSPPDPPSETQYF
TRBV6-5 CASRGSGSNEQFF
TRBV11-1 CASSQQITYNEQFF
TRBV28 CASSGGAGGQPQHF
TRBV2 CASSEPGEGTNTGELFF
TRBV6-5 CASKENGDSPLHF
TRBV12-3/TRBV12-4 CASSLVGRELFF
TRBV5-6 CASSLHNRGNYGYTF
TRBV7-3 CASSPQASAAGGRDTQYF
TRBV12-3/TRBV12-4 CASQQGRSEKLFF
TRBV6-5 CASRSGLAGDNEQFF
TRBV27 CASPRGSRSGELFF
TRBV20-1 CSASRGANTGELFF
TRBV24-1 CATSDLTRTSGAGDTQYF
TRBV7-2 CASSSIAGAYNEQFF
TRBV7-3 CASSLQSTGELFF
TRBV3-1/TRBV3-2 CASSQGGTGVARTTEAFF
TRBV5-5 CASRETDRGREPQHF